The 27 T cell receptor beta chains presented below share a single source sample, sequenced in a study of T cells in Graves' hyperthyroidism and ophthalmopathy. Amplified TCR beta CDR3 regions came from RNA transcripts. Researchers ran a first-round RT-PCR on the TCR CDR3 using the HTBI primer set. TCRdb passed the multiplex PCR reads through MiXCR, listing each CDR3 protein once. The sample records hundreds of thousands of distinct CDR3 sequences, about 20% being singletons. The sequenced sample was blood. The origin of the receptors is a woman between 18 and 29 years old with Graves' hyperthyroidism.

The chain employs TRBV27 and TRBJ2-2; D perhaps matches TRBD1 (6 bases). The V and J ends lost 5 bases and 3 bases respectively, with 13 bases between them. The CDR3 runs to 15 residues. The germline gives CDR1 MNHEY, CDR2 SMNVEV (reference sequence). CDR3 protein: CASSPWDKYTGELFF. The DNA for the CDR3 is TGTGCCAGCAGTCCCTGGGACAAATACACCGGGGAGCTGTTTTTT.

This clonotype was observed many times. The gene calls are TRBV2 and TRBJ1-3; D gene uncertain. CDR3 length: 16 amino acids. The ends were cut back, 9 bases at V and 0 bases at J, with 18 bases in the middle. Germline V CDR1 and CDR2: SNHLY, FYNNEI. CDR3 bases: TGTGCCAGTAGTCGGTCTCCAGCTGACTCTGGAAACACCATATATTTT. This sequence encodes CASSRSPADSGNTIYF.

The V and J genes are TRBV3-1 and TRBJ2-5, with 8 bases lining up with TRBD2. V was pared by 7 bases and J by 3 bases, with 4 bases of the junction left unmatched. The CDR3 runs 13 residues. The germline V gene has CDR1 LGHDT and CDR2 YNNKEL (reference sequence). The CDR3 DNA reads as TGTGCCAGCAAATTAGCGGGGAAAGAGACCCAGTACTTC. This translates into CASKLAGKETQYF.

Ten or more counts support this clonotype. The rearrangement uses TRBV4-1 and TRBJ1-2; D unresolved. V dropped 0 bases and J dropped 1 base, with 9 bases sitting between them. The CDR3 totals 15 residues. From germline, CDR1 is MGHRA and CDR2 YSYEKL. This chain's CDR3 is CASSQEFPFNYGYTF. In DNA form, the CDR3 reads TGCGCCAGCAGCCAAGAATTTCCCTTTAACTATGGCTACACCTTC.

This clonotype occurred many times. A much larger clone lies one base from this, so it may be a read error. This chain uses TRBV6-1 with TRBJ2-7; either TRBD1 or TRBD2 may fit D (6 bases each). The CDR3 extends over 19 amino acids. V lost 0 bases and J lost 1, with 22 bases in between. Germline CDR1 is MNHNS and CDR2 is SASEGT. CDR3 DNA: TGTGCCAGCAGTGAAGCCGGGACTGGGGGCTTTACGGGATCCTACGAGCAGTACTTC. This gives the protein CASSEAGTGGFTGSYEQYF.

This clonotype was counted many times. The CDR3 reads CASSQEVRGRSNQPQHF. The CDR3 DNA reads TGCGCCAGCAGCCAAGAGGTTCGGGGACGGAGCAATCAGCCCCAGCATTTT. This chain connects TRBV4-1 to TRBJ1-5, with a weak D call TRBD1 (5 bases). The CDR3 has 17 residues. Germline CDR1 reads MGHRA; CDR2 reads YSYEKL. V shed 0 bases and J shed 1 base, with 13 bases lying between them.

This clonotype was seen at least ten times. In nucleotides, the CDR3 is TGTGCCAGCAGCTTAAGGGTCTCACTAGCTGGTTACGAGCAGTACTTC. This encodes CASSLRVSLAGYEQYF. The chain has TRBV7-8 and TRBJ2-7, with D perhaps TRBD2 (6 bases). The CDR3 totals 16 residues. V was cut by 2 bases and J by 4 bases, with 18 bases left in between. Germline lookup yields CDR1 SGHVS and CDR2 FQNEAQ.

This clonotype was seen ten or more times. The chain carries TRBV7-3 and TRBJ1-1; 9 bases agree with TRBD1. The CDR3 runs 14 residues. Germline CDR1 SGHTA, CDR2 FQGTGA. The trim removed 6 bases at V and 3 bases at J, leaving 5 bases unmatched. In DNA form, the CDR3 reads TGTGCCAGCAGACCGGGACAGGGAGACACTGAAGCTTTCTTT. Translating gives CASRPGQGDTEAFF.

The genes are TRBV6-1 and TRBJ1-2; no clear D gene. CDR1 is MNHNS, CDR2 SASEGT, per germline. The CDR3 sequence is 9 residues long. The ends were cut back, 3 bases at V and 7 bases at J, with 0 bases in the middle. The CDR3 sequence: CASSDGYTF. The DNA for the CDR3 is TGTGCCAGCAGTGATGGCTACACCTTC.

There are many counts of this clonotype. This chain links TRBV24-1 with TRBJ1-1; D remains ambiguous. The germline V gene has CDR1 KGHDR and CDR2 SFDVKD. The CDR3 extends over 12 amino acids. The V end was cut by 1 base, the J end by 6 bases, with 5 bases between. CDR3 amino acids: CATSDFTSEAFF. CDR3 bases: TGTGCCACCAGTGATTTTACGTCTGAAGCTTTCTTT.

At least ten counts were recorded for this clonotype. The V call is TRBV6-5, the J call TRBJ2-2, with a possible D match to TRBD2 (6 bases). Trimming took off 4 bases at V and 2 bases at J, with 11 bases between the two ends. The CDR3 consists of 15 residues. CDR1 is MNHEY and CDR2 is SVGAGI in the germline V gene. The CDR3 nucleotides read TGTGCCAGCAGTTCTAAGACTAGTAACACCGGGGAGCTGTTTTTT. Protein product: CASSSKTSNTGELFF.

This clonotype was recorded many times. A much larger clonotype is one base distant, so this may be a read error. The CDR3 loop is CASSWTGVYKQYF. In DNA form, the CDR3 reads TGTGCCAGCAGTTGGACAGGGGTTTACAAGCAGTACTTC. The chain is built from TRBV7-2 and TRBJ2-7, with 9 bases matching TRBD1. V gave up 6 bases and J gave up 8 bases; unmatched junction bases: 8. Per the germline V gene, CDR1 is SGHTA and CDR2 is FQGNSA. The CDR3 has 13 residues.

Concerning this clonotype itself: A much larger clone is a single base away; this may be a read error. The chain links TRBV2 to TRBJ2-7; a weak D match, TRBD1 (6 bases). The CDR3 spans 12 residues. Germline loops: CDR1 SNHLY, CDR2 FYNNEI. V lost 5 bases and J lost 7, with 12 bases in between. CDR3 coding DNA: TGTGCCAGCAGTAAGAGGGGGTCTGAGCAGTACTTC. Its protein product is CASSKRGSEQYF. Looking up the rest from reference TRBV2 and TRBJ2-7 gives the full variable domain: EPEVTQTPSHQVTQMGQEVILRCVPISNHLYFYWYRQILGQKVEFLVSFYNNEISEKSEIFDDQFSVERPDGSNFTLKIRSTKLEDSAMYFCASSKRGSEQYFGPGTRLTVT.

This clonotype was recorded a few times. The J gene is TRBJ2-3, the V gene TRBV3-1; D might be TRBD1 (6 bases). The CDR3 has 15 residues. Trimming pared 5 bases from V and 2 bases from J, leaving 14 bases between. Per germline, CDR1 LGHDT and CDR2 YNNKEL (reference sequence). The CDR3 sequence is CASSWSGGHTDTQYF. For the CDR3, the DNA is TGTGCCAGCAGCTGGAGTGGGGGACACACAGATACGCAGTATTTT.

This clonotype showed up many times. The gene calls are TRBV5-1 and TRBJ2-5; TRBD2 is a possible D gene (5 bases). The CDR3 consists of 15 residues. Germline V CDR1 and CDR2: SGHRS, YFSETQ. Deletions cut 3 bases from V and 4 bases from J, with 16 bases between. CDR3 coding DNA: TGCGCCAGCAGCTCAAACCTCGGGGAATCAGAGACCCAGTACTTC. It yields the protein CASSSNLGESETQYF.

The V gene is TRBV7-9, the J gene TRBJ1-2; D remains unclear. V shed 2 bases and J shed 8 bases, with 12 bases lying between them. The length of the CDR3 is 13 residues. Per germline, CDR1 SEHNR and CDR2 FQNEAQ (reference sequence). The CDR3 DNA follows: TGTGCCAGCAGCTTAACAAGAATTGGGGGCTACACCTTC. It encodes CASSLTRIGGYTF.

V usage is TRBV20-1 and J usage is TRBJ2-7, with a tentative D call TRBD1 (6 bases). Germline values: CDR1 DFQATT, CDR2 SNEGSKA (reference sequence). The CDR3 contains 15 residues. V gave up 0 bases and J gave up 1 base, with 13 bases separating them. Here the CDR3 reads CSARDMGAASYEQYF. DNA of the CDR3: TGCAGTGCTAGAGATATGGGGGCTGCATCCTACGAGCAGTACTTC.

The sample holds many counts of this clonotype. The chain couples TRBV12-3 or TRBV12-4 to TRBJ1-2, with a tentative D call TRBD1 (6 bases). CDR3 size: 14 residues. V was cut by 4 bases and J by 2 bases, with 11 bases left in between. The CDR3 spells CASSSSQGNYGYTF. In nucleotides, the CDR3 is TGTGCCAGCAGTTCTTCACAGGGAAACTATGGCTACACCTTC.

This clonotype appeared many times. Sequence at one end of the junction differs from germline and may be a read error. The chain carries TRBV20-1 and TRBJ2-5; 8 nucleotides align to TRBD2. CDR1 DFQATT and CDR2 SNEGSKA come from the germline V gene (reference sequence). The CDR3 extends over 13 amino acids. The CDR3 is CSARLAGQETQHF. The CDR3, as DNA: TGCAGTGCTAGGCTAGCGGGCCAAGAGACCCAGCACTTC.

With regard to this clonotype: This CDR3 is missing its conserved last phenylalanine or tryptophan, likely due to a read error. The chain recombines TRBV5-1 with TRBJ2-2, with D possibly TRBD2 on 6 matching bases. Per germline, CDR1 SGHRS and CDR2 YFSETQ. The V and J ends lost 0 bases and 4 bases respectively, with 13 bases between them. The CDR3 has 16 residues. The CDR3 spells CASSLAARGGTGELFV. CDR3 nucleotides: TGCGCCAGCAGCTTGGCCGCAAGGGGAGGCACCGGGGAGCTGTTTGTG.

This clonotype was found many times. The chain has TRBV14 and TRBJ1-1; TRBD1 might be the D (5 bases). Trimming shortened V by 0 bases and J by 0 bases, and 8 bases separated the two germline ends. CDR3 size: 15 residues. Germline V gene sequence: CDR1 SGHDN, CDR2 FVKESK. This CDR3 reads CASSQDRGLNTEAFF. The CDR3 DNA reads as TGTGCCAGCAGCCAAGACCGGGGCTTGAACACTGAAGCTTTCTTT.

The sample holds many counts of this clonotype. The chain is built from TRBV15 and TRBJ1-1, with D possibly matching TRBD1 (6 bases). CDR1 and CDR2 (germline): LNHNV, YYDKDF (reference sequence). There are 15 residues in the CDR3. The ends were cut back, 4 bases at V and 0 bases at J, with 12 bases in the middle. DNA for the CDR3: TGTGCCACCAGCACAAGGGGGGCTATGAACACTGAAGCTTTCTTT. It translates to CATSTRGAMNTEAFF.

This clonotype was seen many times. CDR3 nucleotides: TGCGCCAGCAGCTTGTCGAACAGGCTGAACACTGAAGCTTTCTTT. This gives the protein CASSLSNRLNTEAFF. The J gene is TRBJ1-1, the V gene TRBV5-1; a weak D match, TRBD1 (5 bases). Germline assignment: CDR1 SGHRS and CDR2 YFSETQ. Trimming shortened V by 1 base and J by 0 bases, and 10 bases separated the two germline ends. The CDR3 sequence is 15 residues long.

The table lists this clonotype with many counts. This chain connects TRBV10-3 to TRBJ1-2; unclear D gene. Trimming removed 3 bases from V and 7 bases from J, with 6 bases in between. Germline assignment: CDR1 ENHRY and CDR2 SYGVKD. The CDR3 extends over 11 amino acids. Here the CDR3 reads CAISEGFGYTF. DNA for the CDR3: TGTGCCATCAGTGAAGGTTTTGGCTACACCTTC.

This clonotype has a count of ten or more. This chain joins TRBV4-2 and TRBJ1-1; 7 bases line up with TRBD1. Germline values: CDR1 LGHNA, CDR2 YNFKEQ. V gave up 4 bases and J gave up 5 bases; unmatched junction bases: 16. The CDR3 is made up of 17 amino acids. For the CDR3, the DNA is TGTGCCAGCAGCCGGAAGGCGGACAGGACTATTCGGACTGAAGCTTTCTTT. Its protein is CASSRKADRTIRTEAFF.

The chain recombines TRBV5-1 with TRBJ1-1; perhaps TRBD1 as D (5 bases). The CDR3 sequence is 14 residues long. With 0 bases removed from V and 6 bases from J, the gap between germline ends came to 12 bases. Germline V CDR1 and CDR2: SGHRS, YFSETQ. CDR3 residues: CASSLDGAGPEAFF. For the CDR3, the DNA is TGCGCCAGCAGCTTGGATGGGGCGGGCCCTGAAGCTTTCTTT.

V and J are TRBV20-1 and TRBJ2-4, with D maybe TRBD1 (6 bases). Looked up from germline, CDR1 is DFQATT and CDR2 is SNEGSKA (reference sequence). Deletions cut 0 bases from V and 5 bases from J, with 14 bases between. The CDR3 length is 15 residues. In DNA, the CDR3 is TGCAGTGCTAGAGACACAGGGAAGGGAGAAAACATTCAGTACTTC. Translated, it gives CSARDTGKGENIQYF.